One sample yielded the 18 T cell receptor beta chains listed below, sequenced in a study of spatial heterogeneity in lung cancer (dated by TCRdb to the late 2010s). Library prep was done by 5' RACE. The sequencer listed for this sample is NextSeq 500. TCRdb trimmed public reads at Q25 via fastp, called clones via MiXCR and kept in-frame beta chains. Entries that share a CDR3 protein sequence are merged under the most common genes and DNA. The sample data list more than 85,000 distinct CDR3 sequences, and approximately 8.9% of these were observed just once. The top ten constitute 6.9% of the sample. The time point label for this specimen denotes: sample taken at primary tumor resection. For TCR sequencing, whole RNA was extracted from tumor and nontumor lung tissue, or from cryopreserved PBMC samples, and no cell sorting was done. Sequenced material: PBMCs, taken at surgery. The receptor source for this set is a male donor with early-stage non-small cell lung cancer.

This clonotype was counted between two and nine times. As DNA, the CDR3 is TGTGCCAGCAGTCCGCGGGGGGGAACGAGCAGGGAGCTGTTTTTT. As protein: CASSPRGGTSRELFF. The chain is built from TRBV28 and TRBJ2-2, with 9 nucleotides matching TRBD2. The V segment lost 5 bases and the J segment 9 bases; nucleotides outside the gene matches: 10. Germline CDR1 and CDR2: MDHEN and SYDVKM. The CDR3 extends over 15 amino acids. The full variable domain, completed using reference TRBV28 and TRBJ2-2, is DVKVTQSSRYLVKRTGEKVFLECVQDMDHENMFWYRQDPGLGLRLIYFSYDVKMKEKGDIPEGYSVSREKKERFSLILESASTNQTSMYLCASSPRGGTSRELFFGEGSRLTVL.

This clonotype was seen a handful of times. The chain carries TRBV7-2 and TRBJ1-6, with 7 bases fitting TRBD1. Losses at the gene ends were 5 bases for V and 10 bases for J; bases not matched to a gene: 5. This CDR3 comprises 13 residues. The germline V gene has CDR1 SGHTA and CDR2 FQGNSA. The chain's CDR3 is CASSPRQGSPLHF. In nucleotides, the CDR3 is TGTGCCAGCAGCCCCAGACAGGGATCACCCCTCCACTTT.

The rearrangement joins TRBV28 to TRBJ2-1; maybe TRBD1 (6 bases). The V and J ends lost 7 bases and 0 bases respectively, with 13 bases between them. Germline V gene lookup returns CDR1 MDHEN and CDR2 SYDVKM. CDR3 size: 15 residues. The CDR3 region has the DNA TGTGCCAGCACGGGACATCGGAGCTCCTACAATGAGCAGTTCTTC. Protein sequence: CASTGHRSSYNEQFF.

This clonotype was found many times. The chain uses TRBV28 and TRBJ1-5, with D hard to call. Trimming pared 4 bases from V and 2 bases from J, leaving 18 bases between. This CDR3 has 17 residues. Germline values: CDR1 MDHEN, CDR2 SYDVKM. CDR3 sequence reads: CASSSRSKTYGNQPQHF. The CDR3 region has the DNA TGTGCCAGCAGTTCCCGCTCCAAGACCTATGGCAATCAGCCCCAGCATTTT.

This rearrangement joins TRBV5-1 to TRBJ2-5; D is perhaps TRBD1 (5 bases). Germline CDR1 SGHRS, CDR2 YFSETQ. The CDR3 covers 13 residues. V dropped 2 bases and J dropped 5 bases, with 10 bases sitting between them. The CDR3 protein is CASSFQGSETQYF. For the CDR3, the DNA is TGCGCCAGCAGCTTTCAGGGAAGCGAGACCCAGTACTTC.

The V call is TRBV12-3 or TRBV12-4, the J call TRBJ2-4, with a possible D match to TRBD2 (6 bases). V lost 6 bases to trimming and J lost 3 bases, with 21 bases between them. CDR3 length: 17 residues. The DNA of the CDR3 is TGTGCCAGCAGGGGCCGGGACTGGTCCTTGGGCAAAAACATTCAGTACTTC. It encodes CASRGRDWSLGKNIQYF.

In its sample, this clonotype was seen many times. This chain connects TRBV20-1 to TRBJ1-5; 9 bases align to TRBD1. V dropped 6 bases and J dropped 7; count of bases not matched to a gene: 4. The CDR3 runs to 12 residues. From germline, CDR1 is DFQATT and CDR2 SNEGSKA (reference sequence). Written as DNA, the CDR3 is TGCAGTGCCAGACAGGGGGACCAGCCCCAGCATTTT. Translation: CSARQGDQPQHF.

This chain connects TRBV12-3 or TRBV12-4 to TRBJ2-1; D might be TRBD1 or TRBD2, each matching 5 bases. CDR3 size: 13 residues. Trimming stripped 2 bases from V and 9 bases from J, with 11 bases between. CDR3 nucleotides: TGTGCCAGCAGTTTAATCGAGGGGATTGAGCAGTTCTTC. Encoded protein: CASSLIEGIEQFF.

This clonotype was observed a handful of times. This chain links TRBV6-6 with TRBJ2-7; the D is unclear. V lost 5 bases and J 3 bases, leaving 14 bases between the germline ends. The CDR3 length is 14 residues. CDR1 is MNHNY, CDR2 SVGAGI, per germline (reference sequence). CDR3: CASSHGPLFYEQYF. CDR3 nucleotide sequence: TGTGCCAGCAGTCACGGGCCTCTCTTCTACGAGCAGTACTTC.

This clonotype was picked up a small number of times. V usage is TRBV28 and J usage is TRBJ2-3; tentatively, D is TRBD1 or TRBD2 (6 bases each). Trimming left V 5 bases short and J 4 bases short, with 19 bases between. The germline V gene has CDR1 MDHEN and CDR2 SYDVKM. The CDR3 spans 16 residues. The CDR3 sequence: CASSPPLGGAADTQYF. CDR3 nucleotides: TGTGCCAGCAGTCCCCCCTTGGGGGGCGCAGCAGATACGCAGTATTTT.

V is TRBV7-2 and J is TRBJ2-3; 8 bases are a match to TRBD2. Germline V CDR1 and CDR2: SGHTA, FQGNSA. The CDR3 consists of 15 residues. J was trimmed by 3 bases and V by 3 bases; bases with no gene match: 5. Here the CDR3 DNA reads TGTGCCAGCAGCTTCCCGCGACTAGCGACAGATACGCAGTATTTT. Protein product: CASSFPRLATDTQYF.

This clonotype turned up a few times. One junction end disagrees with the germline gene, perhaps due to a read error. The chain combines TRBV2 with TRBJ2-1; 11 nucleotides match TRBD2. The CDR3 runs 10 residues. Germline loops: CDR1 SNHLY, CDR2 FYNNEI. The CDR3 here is CASSVTSGSF. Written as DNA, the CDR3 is TGTGCCAGCAGTGTCACTAGCGGGAGCTTC.

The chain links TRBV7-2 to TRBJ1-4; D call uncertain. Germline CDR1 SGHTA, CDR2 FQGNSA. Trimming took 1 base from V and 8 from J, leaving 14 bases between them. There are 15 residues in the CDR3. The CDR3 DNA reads TGTGCCAGCAGCTTAGATCCGGGATTGAAAGAAAAACTGTTTTTT. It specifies CASSLDPGLKEKLFF.

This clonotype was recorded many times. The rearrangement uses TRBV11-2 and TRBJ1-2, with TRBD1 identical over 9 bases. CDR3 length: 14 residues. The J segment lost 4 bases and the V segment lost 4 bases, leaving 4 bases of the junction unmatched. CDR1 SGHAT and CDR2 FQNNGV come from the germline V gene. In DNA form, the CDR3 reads TGTGCCAGCAGCTACCTGGACAGGGGCTATGGCTACACCTTC. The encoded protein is CASSYLDRGYGYTF.

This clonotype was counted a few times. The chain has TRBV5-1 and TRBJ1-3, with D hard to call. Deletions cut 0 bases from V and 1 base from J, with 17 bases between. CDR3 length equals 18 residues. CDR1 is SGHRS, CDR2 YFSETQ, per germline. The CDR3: CASSLGDGSSWSGNTIYF. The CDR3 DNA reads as TGCGCCAGCAGCTTGGGGGATGGCAGTTCCTGGTCTGGAAACACCATATATTTT.

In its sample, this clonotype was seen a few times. CDR3: CASSLTGVDTQYF. The CDR3 coding sequence is TGTGCCAGCAGTTTGACTGGGGTAGATACGCAGTATTTT. The gene calls are TRBV28 and TRBJ2-3; no firm D call. CDR3 length: 13 amino acids. Germline V gives CDR1 MDHEN, CDR2 SYDVKM. Trimming pared 3 bases from V and 5 bases from J, leaving 9 bases between.

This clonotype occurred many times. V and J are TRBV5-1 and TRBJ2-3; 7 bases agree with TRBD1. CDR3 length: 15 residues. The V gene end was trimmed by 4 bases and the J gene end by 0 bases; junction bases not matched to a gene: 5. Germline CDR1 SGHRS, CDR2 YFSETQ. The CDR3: CASSPQGESTDTQYF. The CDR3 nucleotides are TGCGCCAGCAGCCCCCAGGGGGAGAGCACAGATACGCAGTATTTT.

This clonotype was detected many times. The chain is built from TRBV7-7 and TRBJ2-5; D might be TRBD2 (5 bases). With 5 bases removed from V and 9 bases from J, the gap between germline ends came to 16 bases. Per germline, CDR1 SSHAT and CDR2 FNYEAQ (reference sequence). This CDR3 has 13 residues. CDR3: CASSPLPLGAQYF. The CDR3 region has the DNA TGTGCCAGCAGCCCCTTACCCCTCGGGGCCCAGTACTTC.